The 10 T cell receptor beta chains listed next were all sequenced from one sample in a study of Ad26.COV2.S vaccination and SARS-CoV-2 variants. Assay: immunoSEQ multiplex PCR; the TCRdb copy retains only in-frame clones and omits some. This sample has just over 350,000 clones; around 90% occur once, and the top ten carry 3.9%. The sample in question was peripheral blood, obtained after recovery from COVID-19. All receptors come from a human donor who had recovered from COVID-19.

In nucleotides, the CDR3 is TGCAGCGTGATGACAGGGGTTAGCAATCAGCCCCAGCATTTT. As protein: CSVMTGVSNQPQHF. The chain couples TRBV29-1 to TRBJ1-5; 8 bases align to TRBD1. Germline V gives CDR1 SQVTM, CDR2 ANQGSEA. V trimming: 6 bases; J trimming: 0 bases; junction bases outside the gene matches: 4. The CDR3 length is 14 residues.

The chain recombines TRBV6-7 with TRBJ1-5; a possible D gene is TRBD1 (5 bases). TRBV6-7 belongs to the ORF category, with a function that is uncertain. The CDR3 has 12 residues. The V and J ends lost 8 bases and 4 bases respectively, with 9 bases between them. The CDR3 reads CASLQGNQPQHF. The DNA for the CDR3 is TGTGCCAGCTTGCAGGGAAATCAGCCCCAGCATTTT.

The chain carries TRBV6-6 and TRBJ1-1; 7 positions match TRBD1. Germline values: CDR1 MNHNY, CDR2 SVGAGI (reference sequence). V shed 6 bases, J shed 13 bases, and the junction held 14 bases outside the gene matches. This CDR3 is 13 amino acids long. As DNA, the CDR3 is TGTGCCAGCAGCAACCGGGACAGCCTCCGGGGTTTCTTT. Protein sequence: CASSNRDSLRGFF.

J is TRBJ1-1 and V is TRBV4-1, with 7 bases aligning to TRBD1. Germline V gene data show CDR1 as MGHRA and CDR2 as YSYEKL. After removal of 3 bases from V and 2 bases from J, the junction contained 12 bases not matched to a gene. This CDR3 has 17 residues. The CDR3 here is CASSQRGYRGANTEAFF. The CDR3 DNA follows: TGCGCCAGCAGCCAGAGGGGGTACAGGGGTGCCAACACTGAAGCTTTCTTT.

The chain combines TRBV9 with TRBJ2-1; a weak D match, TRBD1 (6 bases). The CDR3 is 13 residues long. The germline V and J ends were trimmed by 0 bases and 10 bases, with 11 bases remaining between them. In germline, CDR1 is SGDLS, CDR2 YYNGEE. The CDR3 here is CASSVEGEYEQFF. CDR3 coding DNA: TGTGCCAGCAGCGTAGAGGGGGAGTACGAGCAGTTCTTC.

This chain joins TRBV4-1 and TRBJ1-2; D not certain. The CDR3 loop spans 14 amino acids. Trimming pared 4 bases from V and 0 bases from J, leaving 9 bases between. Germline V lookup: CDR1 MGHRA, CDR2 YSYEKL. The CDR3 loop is CASSPTTPNYGYTF. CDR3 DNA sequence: TGCGCCAGCAGCCCCACGACACCTAACTATGGCTACACCTTC.

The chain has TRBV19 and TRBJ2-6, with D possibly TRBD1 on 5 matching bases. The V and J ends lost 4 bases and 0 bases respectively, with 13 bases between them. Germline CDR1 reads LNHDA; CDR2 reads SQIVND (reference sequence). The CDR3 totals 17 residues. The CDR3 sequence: CASSTPPDSSGANVLTF. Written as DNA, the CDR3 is TGTGCCAGTAGTACCCCCCCTGACAGCTCTGGGGCCAACGTCCTGACTTTC. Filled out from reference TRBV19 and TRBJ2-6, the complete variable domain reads DGGITQSPKYLFRKEGQNVTLSCEQNLNHDAMYWYRQDPGQGLRLIYYSQIVNDFQKGDIAEGYSVSREKKESFPLTVTSAQKNPTAFYLCASSTPPDSSGANVLTFGAGSRLTVL.

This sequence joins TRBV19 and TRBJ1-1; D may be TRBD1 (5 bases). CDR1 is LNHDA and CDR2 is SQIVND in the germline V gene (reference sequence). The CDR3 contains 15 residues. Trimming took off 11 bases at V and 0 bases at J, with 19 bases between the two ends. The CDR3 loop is CASGSGPYMNTEAFF. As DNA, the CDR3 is TGTGCCTCAGGGTCGGGCCCATACATGAACACTGAAGCTTTCTTT.

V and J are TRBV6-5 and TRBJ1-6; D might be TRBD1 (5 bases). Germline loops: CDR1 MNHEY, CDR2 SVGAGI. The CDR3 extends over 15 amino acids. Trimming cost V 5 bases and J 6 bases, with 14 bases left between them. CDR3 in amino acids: CASSTRERGNSPLHF. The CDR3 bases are TGTGCCAGCAGTACTAGGGAGAGGGGTAATTCACCCCTCCACTTT.

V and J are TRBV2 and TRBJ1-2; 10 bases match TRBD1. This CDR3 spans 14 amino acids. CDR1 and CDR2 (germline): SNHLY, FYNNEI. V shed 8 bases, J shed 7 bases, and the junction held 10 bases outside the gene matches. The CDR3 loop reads CASYRRQGAGGYTF. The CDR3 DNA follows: TGTGCCAGCTACCGTCGACAGGGGGCTGGTGGCTACACCTTC.